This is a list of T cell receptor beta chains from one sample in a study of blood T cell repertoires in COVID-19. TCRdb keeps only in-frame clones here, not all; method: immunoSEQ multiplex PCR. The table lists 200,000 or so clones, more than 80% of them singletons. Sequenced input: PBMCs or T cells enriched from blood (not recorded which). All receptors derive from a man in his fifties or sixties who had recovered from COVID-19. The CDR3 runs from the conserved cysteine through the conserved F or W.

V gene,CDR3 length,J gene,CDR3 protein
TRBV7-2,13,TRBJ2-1,CASRSDYYNEQFF
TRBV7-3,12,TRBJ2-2,CASSITPGELFF
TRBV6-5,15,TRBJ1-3,CASSYSTGVVHTIYF
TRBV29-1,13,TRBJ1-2,CSVGGRTNYGYTF
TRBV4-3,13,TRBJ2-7,CASSQEQGREQYF
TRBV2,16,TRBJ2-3,CASSELAGGLTDTQYF
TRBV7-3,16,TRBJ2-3,CASSLRLAGGPDTQYF
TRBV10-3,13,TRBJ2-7,CAISDVSGYEQYF
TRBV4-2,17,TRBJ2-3,CASSQDLLARAEDTQYF
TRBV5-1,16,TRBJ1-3,CASSLDMTVSGNTIYF
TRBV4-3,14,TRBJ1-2,CASSQGIRDYGYTF
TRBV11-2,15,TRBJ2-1,CASSLDPQKYNEQFF
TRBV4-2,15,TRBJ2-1,CASSQESGGYNEQFF
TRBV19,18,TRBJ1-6,CASSIGQGTLGRNSPLHF
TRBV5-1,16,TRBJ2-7,CASSGSGLPGGYEQYF
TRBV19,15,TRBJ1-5,CASSRSSNSNQPQHF
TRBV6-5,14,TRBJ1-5,CASRQRQGHQPQHF
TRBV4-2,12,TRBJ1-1,CASSQLRQEAFF
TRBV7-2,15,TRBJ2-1,CASSLESGVGNEQFF
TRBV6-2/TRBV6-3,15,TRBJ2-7,CASSARGQGANEQYF